This T cell receptor (beta chain) was profiled in a study of Ad26.COV2.S vaccination and SARS-CoV-2 variants. Treatment described: about 20 received Ad26.COV2.S at low or high dose, single or two shots; several received placebo; per-sample allocation not given. Material that was analyzed had been drawn on day 63 after the first vaccine or placebo injection. Measured with immunoSEQ multiplex PCR; TCRdb has only the in-frame clones, and not every one. Of 300,000 to 400,000 clones listed, roughly 91% are singletons. CDR1 is SGHVS, CDR2 FQNEAQ, per germline. Trimming shortened V by 0 bases and J by 4 bases, and 7 bases separated the two germline ends. The CDR3 consists of 14 residues.

The sequenced sample was peripheral blood, obtained in a trial of Ad26.COV2.S vaccine versus placebo. The V gene is TRBV7-8, the J gene TRBJ2-1; no clear D. The clonotype was recovered from a person aged 18 to 65 who received the Ad26.COV2.S COVID-19 vaccine or a placebo. The CDR3 DNA sequence: TGTGCCAGCAGCTTAGCGGGCAGATACAATGAGCAGTTCTTC. Its protein product is CASSLAGRYNEQFF.